This T cell receptor (beta chain) is from a study of tumor and adjacent non-tumor tissue in lung cancer. Study-level results: Patients with more diverse tumor TCRs had worse survival. Top 100 clones took a larger repertoire share in normal lung.

The CDR3 is 12 amino acids. A modified ARM-PCR protocol with three rounds of nested PCR amplified TCRbeta. TCRdb re-called the multiplex PCR reads with MiXCR, one entry per CDR3 protein. The top ten clones hold 12% of a sample with 60,000 to 90,000 distinct CDR3 sequences, around 74% of them seen once. This clonotype was counted once. Antigen specificity is unknown. RNA was extracted from bulk tissue without any cell sorting. Chemotherapy-naive patients with new lung cancer underwent thoracic surgery in China, August–late 2014. This TCR came from a woman aged 50 to 60 with non-small cell lung cancer. The chain recombines TRBV12-3 or TRBV12-4 with TRBJ1-1, with D maybe TRBD1 (6 bases). The sequencing sample was made of lung tumor tissue. CDR3 amino acids: CNSSLGTWEAFF. CDR3 in DNA: TGTAACAGCAGTTTGGGGACATGGGAAGCTTTCTTT.